These 17 T cell receptor beta chains share one sample of origin, sequenced in a study of blood T cell repertoires in COVID-19. The assay was immunoSEQ multiplex PCR, and TCRdb's table has in-frame clones only and misses some. The data show 250,000 to 300,000 clones, with 75% to 90% seen just once and 4.6% held by the top ten. Material for sequencing was peripheral blood. The receptors derive from a man aged 40-49 years with acute or convalescent COVID-19.

The V call is TRBV10-2, the J call TRBJ2-7; maybe TRBD2 (6 bases). In germline, CDR1 is WSHSY, CDR2 SAAADI. This CDR3 contains 12 residues. V was cut by 5 bases and J by 5 bases, with 10 bases left in between. The CDR3, as DNA: TGCGCCAGCAGTCGCGGGACGGACGAGCAGTACTTC. Protein product: CASSRGTDEQYF.

The chain joins TRBV2 to TRBJ1-2; TRBD1 matches at 8 bases. With V trimmed by 6 bases and J by 11 bases, 2 bases remained unmatched. The CDR3 consists of 10 residues. Germline-derived CDR1 and CDR2 are SNHLY and FYNNEI. In DNA, the CDR3 is TGTGCCAGCAGGGACAGGGAATACACCTTC. Translation gives CASRDREYTF.

This clone was seen a single time. This chain uses TRBV14 with TRBJ2-3; possible D gene TRBD2, 6 bases. Looked up from germline, CDR1 is SGHDN and CDR2 is FVKESK. V dropped 1 base and J dropped 11 bases, with 13 bases sitting between them. The CDR3 is made up of 13 amino acids. CDR3 DNA: TGTGCCAGCAGCCAAGTATGGCGGGGATTGCAGTATTTT. Translating it yields CASSQVWRGLQYF.

This sequence joins TRBV5-1 and TRBJ2-1, with 9 bases identical to TRBD2. With 5 bases clipped from V and 0 bases from J, the junction kept 6 bases outside the gene matches. The CDR3 consists of 16 residues. Germline-derived CDR1 and CDR2 are SGHRS and YFSETQ. The DNA for the CDR3 is TGCGCCAGCAGGTCCAGCGGGGGGATCTCCTACAATGAGCAGTTCTTC. Amino acid sequence: CASRSSGGISYNEQFF.

This chain connects TRBV29-1 to TRBJ1-1; D gene unclear. CDR1 is SQVTM, CDR2 ANQGSEA, per germline. The V end lost 2 bases, the J end lost 0 bases, and 7 bases lay between the germline ends. The CDR3 loop spans 13 amino acids. This CDR3 is CSVELSMNTEAFF. Here the CDR3 DNA reads TGCAGCGTTGAACTGTCTATGAACACTGAAGCTTTCTTT.

This sequence joins TRBV7-8 and TRBJ2-4; TRBD1 agrees at 8 bases. After removal of 5 bases from V and 3 bases from J, the junction contained 9 bases not matched to a gene. Looked up from germline, CDR1 is SGHVS and CDR2 is FQNEAQ. The length of the CDR3 is 16 residues. The CDR3 DNA is TGTGCCAGCAGCGCCTGGACAGGGTTTGACAAAAACATTCAGTACTTC. Protein sequence: CASSAWTGFDKNIQYF.

The J gene is TRBJ2-7, the V gene TRBV6-1; possible D gene TRBD2, 5 bases. The CDR3 runs 16 residues. V dropped 1 base and J dropped 0 bases, with 13 bases sitting between them. Germline assignment: CDR1 MNHNS and CDR2 SASEGT. The CDR3 sequence is CASSEGLDGVSYEQYF. CDR3 sequence (DNA): TGTGCCAGCAGTGAAGGGTTGGACGGGGTCTCCTACGAGCAGTACTTC.

V and J are TRBV14 and TRBJ1-4, with D unresolved. The germline V gene encodes CDR1 SGHDN and CDR2 FVKESK. The CDR3 contains 13 residues. Trimming stripped 4 bases from V and 4 bases from J, with 7 bases between. DNA of the CDR3: TGTGCCAGCAGCCGGGCCTTTAATGAAAAACTGTTTTTT. Its translation is CASSRAFNEKLFF. Combining the CDR3 with reference TRBV14 and TRBJ1-4 gives the whole variable domain EAGVTQFPSHSVIEKGQTVTLRCDPISGHDNLYWYRRVMGKEIKFLLHFVKESKQDESGMPNNRFLAERTGGTYSTLKVQPAELEDSGVYFCASSRAFNEKLFFGSGTQLSVL.

This sequence joins TRBV18 and TRBJ1-1; D is possibly TRBD1 (5 bases). V was clipped by 7 bases and J by 3 bases, with 15 bases between them. The CDR3 length is 14 residues. Germline V lookup: CDR1 KGHSH, CDR2 LQKENI. This CDR3 reads CASLTRARDTEAFF. For the CDR3, the DNA is TGTGCCAGCTTAACCAGGGCCCGCGACACTGAAGCTTTCTTT. Looking up the rest from reference TRBV18 and TRBJ1-1 gives the full variable domain: NAGVMQNPRHLVRRRGQEARLRCSPMKGHSHVYWYRQLPEEGLKFMVYLQKENIIDESGMPKERFSAEFPKEGPSILRIQQVVRGDSAAYFCASLTRARDTEAFFGQGTRLTVV.

The chain uses TRBV11-2 and TRBJ2-1; 11 bases match TRBD2. This CDR3 contains 15 residues. With V trimmed by 4 bases and J by 9 bases, 8 bases remained unmatched. Germline CDR1 SGHAT, CDR2 FQNNGV. CDR3 residues: CASSYSGGALAEQFF. The DNA for the CDR3 is TGTGCCAGCAGCTATAGCGGGGGGGCCCTCGCTGAGCAGTTCTTC.

The CDR3 is CASSLVQGLRNTIYF. CDR3 bases: TGTGCCAGCAGTTTGGTACAGGGGTTAAGAAACACCATATATTTT. The rearrangement joins TRBV28 to TRBJ1-3, with 7 nucleotides matching TRBD1. Per the germline V gene, CDR1 is MDHEN and CDR2 is SYDVKM. V shed 3 bases and J 5 bases; nucleotides not matched to a gene: 7. The CDR3 is made up of 15 amino acids.

The chain employs TRBV4-2 and TRBJ2-1; 14 nucleotides line up with TRBD2. Unmatched junction bases numbered 4, after V lost 4 bases and J lost 2 bases. Germline V gene data show CDR1 as LGHNA and CDR2 as YNFKEQ. The CDR3 loop spans 17 amino acids. This chain's CDR3 is CASSPGTSGGTYNEQFF. CDR3 bases: TGTGCCAGCAGCCCGGGGACTAGCGGGGGTACCTACAATGAGCAGTTCTTC.

This rearrangement joins TRBV7-2 to TRBJ2-4; 10 positions match TRBD1. V shed 5 bases, J shed 0 bases, and the junction held 4 bases outside the gene matches. This CDR3 is 16 amino acids long. Germline loops: CDR1 SGHTA, CDR2 FQGNSA. CDR3: CASSPGQGLAKNIQYF. In nucleotides, the CDR3 is TGTGCCAGCAGCCCGGGACAGGGGTTAGCCAAAAACATTCAGTACTTC.

The chain employs TRBV6-1 and TRBJ2-7; D is unresolved. Germline-derived CDR1 and CDR2 are MNHNS and SASEGT. The CDR3 length is 17 residues. With 0 bases removed from V and 2 bases from J, the gap between germline ends came to 17 bases. The CDR3 protein is CASSEAGVRTYPYEQYF. Here the CDR3 DNA reads TGTGCCAGCAGTGAAGCCGGTGTTAGAACTTACCCCTACGAGCAGTACTTC.

The CDR3 is CATFFGTADLSNTGELFF. CDR3 sequence (DNA): TGTGCCACCTTTTTCGGGACAGCGGATCTTTCGAACACCGGGGAGCTGTTTTTT. The V gene is TRBV10-3, the J gene TRBJ2-2; 7 nucleotides agree with TRBD1. V shed 10 bases and J 0 bases; nucleotides not matched to a gene: 17. The germline gives CDR1 ENHRY, CDR2 SYGVKD. The CDR3 runs to 18 residues.

In the case of this clone: Other DNA sequences in this specimen translate into the identical CDR3. V and J are TRBV27 and TRBJ2-1, with TRBD2 matching over 12 bases. V lost 4 bases and J lost 4; bases outside the gene matches: 2. This CDR3 region has 15 residues. Germline loops: CDR1 MNHEY, CDR2 SMNVEV (reference sequence). CDR3 protein: CASSSGTSGYNEQFF. CDR3 DNA: TGTGCCAGCAGTTCCGGGACTAGCGGGTACAATGAGCAGTTCTTC.

The V call is TRBV7-9, the J call TRBJ2-1; 8 nucleotides align to TRBD1. V was clipped by 5 bases and J by 11 bases; unmatched bases: 5. This CDR3 has 12 amino acids. The V gene's germline CDR1 is SEHNR and CDR2 FQNEAQ (reference sequence). The CDR3 sequence is CASSPGQGKQFF. The CDR3 DNA reads TGTGCCAGCAGCCCTGGACAGGGTAAGCAGTTCTTC.